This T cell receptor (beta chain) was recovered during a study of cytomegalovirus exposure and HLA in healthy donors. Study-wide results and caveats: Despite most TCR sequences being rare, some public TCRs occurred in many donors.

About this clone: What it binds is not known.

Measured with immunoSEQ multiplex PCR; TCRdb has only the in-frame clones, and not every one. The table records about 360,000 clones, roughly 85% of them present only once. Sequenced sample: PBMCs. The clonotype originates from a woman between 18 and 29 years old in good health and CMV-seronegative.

The DNA of the CDR3 is TGTGCCAGCAGTCCCACACGACAGGGAGTTCGTGAAAAACTGTTTTTT. Translated: CASSPTRQGVREKLFF. The chain combines TRBV27 with TRBJ1-4, with 7 positions matching TRBD1. The germline gives CDR1 MNHEY, CDR2 SMNVEV (reference sequence). The CDR3 is 16 residues long. J lost 7 bases, V lost 5 bases, and 13 bases had no gene match.